The clone carrying this T cell receptor beta chain occurred once. The CDR3 extends over 13 amino acids. Germline CDR1 is MDHEN and CDR2 is SYDVKM. Trimming removed 4 bases from V and 8 bases from J; junction bases left unmatched: 6. This specimen comes from a study of T cell changes during pregnancy in multiple sclerosis. Clones were sequenced by immunoSEQ multiplex PCR, and TCRdb holds only the in-frame ones, with some missing. The sample includes about 59,000 clones, more than 75% of them seen just once. The chain links TRBV28 to TRBJ1-2; the match to TRBD1 covers 8 bases. This receptor was obtained from a female donor with multiple sclerosis, enrolled in a pregnancy study. The sample here was peripheral blood, taken in the second trimester of pregnancy. The CDR3 DNA reads TGTGCCAGCAGTTCGACAGGGGTTGAAGGCTACACCTTC. Its protein is CASSSTGVEGYTF.